This TCR beta chain was profiled in a study of Ad26.COV2.S vaccination and SARS-CoV-2 variants. Study-level background: Intramuscular Ad26.COV2.S at 5x10^10 or 1x10^11 viral particles. General study findings and limits: The breadth of spike-specific CD8+ and CD4+ T cell responses after vaccination was reportedly substantial. Individuals receiving vaccine had higher spike-specific TCR breadth than placebo recipients did. Non-spike TCR breadth showed similarity between vaccine and placebo recipients.

The treatment: roughly 18 received Ad26.COV2.S at low or high dose, single or two shots; about five received placebo; per-sample allocation not given. On day 63 after the first injection, vaccine and placebo recipients gave samples. The CDR3 loop spans 14 amino acids. Trimming stripped 0 bases from V and 5 bases from J, with 10 bases between. Per germline, CDR1 LGHNA and CDR2 YNFKEQ. TCRdb's copy holds only in-frame clones and misses some; the assay was immunoSEQ multiplex PCR. The table lists 300,000 to 350,000 clones, almost 90% of them singletons. With regard to this clone: Its cognate antigen is unknown.

This receptor was identified in a person between 18 and 59 years old who received the Ad26.COV2.S COVID-19 vaccine or a placebo. The specimen was peripheral blood, collected in a trial of Ad26.COV2.S vaccine versus placebo. V gene TRBV4-2 combines with J gene TRBJ1-1; D remains ambiguous. CDR3 DNA: TGTGCCAGCAGCCAAGATTGGTGGGGAACTGAAGCTTTCTTT. It specifies CASSQDWWGTEAFF.